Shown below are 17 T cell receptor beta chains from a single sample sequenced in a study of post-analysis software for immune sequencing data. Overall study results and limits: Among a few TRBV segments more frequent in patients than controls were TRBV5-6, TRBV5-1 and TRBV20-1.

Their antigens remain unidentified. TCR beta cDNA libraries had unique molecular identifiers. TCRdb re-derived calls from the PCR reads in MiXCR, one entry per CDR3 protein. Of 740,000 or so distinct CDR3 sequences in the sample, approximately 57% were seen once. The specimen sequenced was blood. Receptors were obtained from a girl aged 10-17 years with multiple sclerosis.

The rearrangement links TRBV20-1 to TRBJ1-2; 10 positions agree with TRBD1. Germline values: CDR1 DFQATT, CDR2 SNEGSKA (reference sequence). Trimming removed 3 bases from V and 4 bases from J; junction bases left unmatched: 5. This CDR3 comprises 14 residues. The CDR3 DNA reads TGCAGTGCTAGCGACAGGGGGCGTACCTATGGCTACACCTTC. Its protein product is CSASDRGRTYGYTF.

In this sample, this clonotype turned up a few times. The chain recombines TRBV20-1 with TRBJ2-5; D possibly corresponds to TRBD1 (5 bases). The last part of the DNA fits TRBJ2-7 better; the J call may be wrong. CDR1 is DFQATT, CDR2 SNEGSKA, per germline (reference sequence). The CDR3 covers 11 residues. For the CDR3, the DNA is TGCAGGGCGGACACTCCTTACGAGCAGTACTTC. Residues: CRADTPYEQYF.

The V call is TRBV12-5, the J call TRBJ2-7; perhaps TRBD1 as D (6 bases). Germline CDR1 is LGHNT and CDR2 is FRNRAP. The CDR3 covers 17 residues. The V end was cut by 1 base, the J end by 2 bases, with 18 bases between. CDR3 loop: CASGLGPRQASTYEQYF. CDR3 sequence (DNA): TGTGCTAGTGGTTTGGGACCTAGACAGGCTAGCACCTACGAGCAGTACTTC.

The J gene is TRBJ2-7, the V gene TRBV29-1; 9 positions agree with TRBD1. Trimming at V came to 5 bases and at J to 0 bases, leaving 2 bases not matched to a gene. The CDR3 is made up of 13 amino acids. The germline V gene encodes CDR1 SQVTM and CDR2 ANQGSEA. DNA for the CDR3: TGCAGCGTTAACAGGGGGCACTCCTACGAGCAGTACTTC. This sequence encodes CSVNRGHSYEQYF.

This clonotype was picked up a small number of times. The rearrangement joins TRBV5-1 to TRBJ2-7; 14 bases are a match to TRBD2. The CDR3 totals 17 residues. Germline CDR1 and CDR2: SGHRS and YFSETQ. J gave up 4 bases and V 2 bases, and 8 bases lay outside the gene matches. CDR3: CASSLTTSGGGYYEQYF. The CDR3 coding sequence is TGCGCCAGCAGCTTAACGACTAGCGGGGGGGGATATTACGAGCAGTACTTC.

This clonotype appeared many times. The CDR3, as DNA: TGTGCCAGCAGCACCGGGATAGCGGCGTACCAAGAGACCCAGTACTTC. It specifies CASSTGIAAYQETQYF. The rearrangement uses TRBV7-6 and TRBJ2-5, with a tentative D call TRBD2 (6 bases). The germline V and J ends were trimmed by 5 bases and 0 bases, with 16 bases remaining between them. CDR1 is SGHVS, CDR2 FNYEAQ, per germline. CDR3 size: 16 residues.

This CDR3 reads CASSSLAGGPDSTDTQYF. As DNA, the CDR3 is TGTGCCAGCAGCTCACTAGCGGGAGGGCCCGATAGCACAGATACGCAGTATTTT. V usage is TRBV12-3 or TRBV12-4 and J usage is TRBJ2-3, with 13 bases identical to TRBD2. The length of the CDR3 is 18 residues. V shed 6 bases, J shed 0 bases, and the junction held 9 bases outside the gene matches.

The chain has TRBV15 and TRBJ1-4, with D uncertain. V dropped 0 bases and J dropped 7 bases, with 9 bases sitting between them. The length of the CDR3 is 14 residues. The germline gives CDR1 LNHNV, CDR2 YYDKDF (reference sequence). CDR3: CATSRDRGFEKLFF. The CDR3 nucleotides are TGTGCCACCAGCAGAGATCGCGGTTTTGAAAAACTGTTTTTT.

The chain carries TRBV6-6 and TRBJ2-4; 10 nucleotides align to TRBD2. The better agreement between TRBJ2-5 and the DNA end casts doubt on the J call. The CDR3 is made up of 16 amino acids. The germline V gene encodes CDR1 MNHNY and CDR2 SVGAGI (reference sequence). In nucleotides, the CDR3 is TGTGCCAGCAGTTACCGAGTAGCGGGGGGCCAAGAGACCCAGTACTTC. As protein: CASSYRVAGGQETQYF.

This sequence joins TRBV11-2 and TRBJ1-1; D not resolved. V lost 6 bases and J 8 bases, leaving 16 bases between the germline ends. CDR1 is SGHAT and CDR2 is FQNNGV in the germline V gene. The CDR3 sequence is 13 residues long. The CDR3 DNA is TGTGCCAGCAGTCCTATTCCGGCCGCCGAAGCTTTCTTT. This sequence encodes CASSPIPAAEAFF.

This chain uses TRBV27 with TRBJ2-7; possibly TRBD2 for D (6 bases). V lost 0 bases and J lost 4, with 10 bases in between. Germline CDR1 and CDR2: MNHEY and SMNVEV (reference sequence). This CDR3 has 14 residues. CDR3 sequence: CASSLSTGVYEQYF. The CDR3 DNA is TGTGCCAGCAGTTTATCGACGGGGGTTTACGAGCAGTACTTC.

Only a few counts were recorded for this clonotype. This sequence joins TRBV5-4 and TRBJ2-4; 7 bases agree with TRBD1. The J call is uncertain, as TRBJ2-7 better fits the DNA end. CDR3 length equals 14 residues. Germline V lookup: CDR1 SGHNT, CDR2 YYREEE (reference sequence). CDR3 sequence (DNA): TGTGCCAGCAGCTTGGCCCGACAGGGTGGCGAGCAGTACTTC. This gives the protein CASSLARQGGEQYF.

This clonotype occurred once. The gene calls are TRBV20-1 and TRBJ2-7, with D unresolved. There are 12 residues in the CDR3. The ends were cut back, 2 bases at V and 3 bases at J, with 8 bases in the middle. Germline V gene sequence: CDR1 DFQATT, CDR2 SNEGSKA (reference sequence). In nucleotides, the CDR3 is TGCAGTGCTAGAACTAACGGCTACGAGCAGTACTTC. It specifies CSARTNGYEQYF.

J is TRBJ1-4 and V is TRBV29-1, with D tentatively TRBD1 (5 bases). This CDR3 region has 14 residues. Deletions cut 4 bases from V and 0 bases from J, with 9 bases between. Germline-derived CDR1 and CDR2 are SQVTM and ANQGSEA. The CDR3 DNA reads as TGCAGCGTTGGGGGGGTAACAACTAATGAAAAACTGTTTTTT. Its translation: CSVGGVTTNEKLFF.

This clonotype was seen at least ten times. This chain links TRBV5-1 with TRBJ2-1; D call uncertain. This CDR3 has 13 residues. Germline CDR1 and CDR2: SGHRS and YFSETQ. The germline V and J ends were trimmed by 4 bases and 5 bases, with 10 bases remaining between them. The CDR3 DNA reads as TGCGCCAGCAGCCCCGGCCAGCACAATGAGCAGTTCTTC. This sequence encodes CASSPGQHNEQFF. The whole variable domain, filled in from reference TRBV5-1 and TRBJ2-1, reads KAGVTQTPRYLIKTRGQQVTLSCSPISGHRSVSWYQQTPGQGLQFLFEYFSETQRNKGNFPGRFSGRQFSNSRSEMNVSTLELGDSALYLCASSPGQHNEQFFGPGTRLTVL.

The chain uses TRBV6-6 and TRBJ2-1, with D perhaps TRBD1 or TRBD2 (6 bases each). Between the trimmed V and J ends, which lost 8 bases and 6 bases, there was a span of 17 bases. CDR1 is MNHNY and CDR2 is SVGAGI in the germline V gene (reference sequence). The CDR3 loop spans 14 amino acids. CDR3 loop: CASYVLGGGNEQFF. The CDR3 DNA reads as TGTGCCAGCTACGTCCTCGGAGGGGGCAATGAGCAGTTCTTC.

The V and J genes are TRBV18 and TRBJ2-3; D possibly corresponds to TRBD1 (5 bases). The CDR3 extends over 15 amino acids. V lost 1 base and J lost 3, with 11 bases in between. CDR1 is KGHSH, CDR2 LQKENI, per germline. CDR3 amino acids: CASSPQTDRTDTQYF. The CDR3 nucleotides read TGTGCCAGCTCACCACAAACAGACAGAACAGATACGCAGTATTTT.